The source of this T cell receptor beta chain is a study of tumor-infiltrating lymphocytes in primary liver carcinoma. Study-wide context: There were tumors of stage T1-T3 N0M0, each 4.2 to 10 cm across. There were roughly 3.5 to 8 million productive TCRbeta reads per sample, a yield similar across tissue types. Study results and limitations: Blood's top-250-clone fraction was significantly lower than that of tumors (p = 0.039).

A constant-region primer primed TCR beta cDNA synthesis from roughly 510 ng of total RNA. Three-round nested multiplex PCR performed with slightly modified ARM-PCR produced the TCR beta libraries. In the first two PCR rounds, TRBV1-TRBV30 forward primers were paired with a C-beta reverse primer, and each round lasted around 10 cycles. Each CDR3 protein is one row after TCRdb ran MiXCR on the multiplex PCR reads. In the table there are approximately 73,000 distinct CDR3 sequences, approximately 70% of which are singletons. As regards this clonotype: Its antigen is currently unknown. A much larger clone is a single base away; this may be a read error.

Without any cell sorting, roughly 18-34 mg of bulk tissue yielded co-extracted RNA and DNA. Patients were treatment-naive with chronic HBV infection. CDR1 SGHRS and CDR2 YFSETQ come from the germline V gene. Trimming left V 6 bases short and J 1 base short, with 7 bases between. The CDR3 totals 12 residues. V usage is TRBV5-1 and J usage is TRBJ2-5; no clear D. Material: liver tumor tissue from sampling region 4. As to subset: tumor region T4, right-lateral pole. The receptor comes from a man aged 40-49 years with primary liver carcinoma and hepatitis B virus infection. The CDR3 sequence: CASIVVQETQYF. The CDR3 DNA reads as TGCGCCAGCATCGTAGTCCAAGAGACCCAGTACTTC. The full variable domain, with the rest looked up from reference TRBV5-1 and TRBJ2-5, is KAGVTQTPRYLIKTRGQQVTLSCSPISGHRSVSWYQQTPGQGLQFLFEYFSETQRNKGNFPGRFSGRQFSNSRSEMNVSTLELGDSALYLCASIVVQETQYFGPGTRLLVL.